This T cell receptor (beta chain) was identified during a study of T-cell reconstitution after alpha-beta-depleted transplantation in children. This clonotype was detected only a few times. Its antigen is undetermined. The CDR3 length is 13 residues. Trimming shortened V by 3 bases and J by 1 base, and 6 bases separated the two germline ends. The germline CDR1 and CDR2 sequences are SQVTM and ANQGSEA. Preparation of the TCRbeta library involved a method that used unique molecular identifiers. TCRdb ran MiXCR on the PCR reads and lists one entry per CDR3 protein. The repertoire holds fewer than 700,000 distinct CDR3 sequences, 23% seen once, with 13% to 15% in the top ten. General observations from the study: Diversity and T-cell counts at one year after transplant derived mostly from new T cells. Reportedly, alpha-beta T cells present about two months post-transplant originated from several hundred expanded clones of graft origin.

V and J are TRBV29-1 and TRBJ2-2; D unclear. The sequencing here drew on PBMCs, mostly from graft donor cells, taken 360 days after TCRalphabeta/CD19-depleted stem cell transplant. The source of this sequence is a boy younger than two who had a stem cell transplant for acute myeloid leukemia, so the T cells may come from the graft donor. The CDR3 DNA sequence: TGCAGCGTTGATGCGGTGAACACCGGGGAGCTGTTTTTT. This codes for CSVDAVNTGELFF.